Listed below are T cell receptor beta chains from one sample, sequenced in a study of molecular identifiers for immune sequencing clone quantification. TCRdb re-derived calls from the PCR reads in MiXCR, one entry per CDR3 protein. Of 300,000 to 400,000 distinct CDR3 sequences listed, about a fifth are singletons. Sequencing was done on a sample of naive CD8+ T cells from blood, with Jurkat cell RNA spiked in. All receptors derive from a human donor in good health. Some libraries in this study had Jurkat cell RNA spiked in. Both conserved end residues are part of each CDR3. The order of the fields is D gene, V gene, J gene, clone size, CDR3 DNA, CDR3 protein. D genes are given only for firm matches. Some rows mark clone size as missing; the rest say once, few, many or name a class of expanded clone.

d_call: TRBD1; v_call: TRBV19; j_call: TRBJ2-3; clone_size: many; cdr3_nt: TGTGCCAGTAGTATCCAAGGGACAGCAGATACGCAGTATTTT; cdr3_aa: CASSIQGTADTQYF
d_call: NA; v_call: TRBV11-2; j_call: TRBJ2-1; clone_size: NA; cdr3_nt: TGTGCCAGCAGCTTATTTCCAGACGAGCAGTTCTTC; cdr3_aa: CASSLFPDEQFF
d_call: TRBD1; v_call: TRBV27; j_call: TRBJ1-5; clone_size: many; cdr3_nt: TGTGCCAGCAGTTCGACAGGGGAAGGAGGTTCGCAGCCCCAGCATTTT; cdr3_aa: CASSSTGEGGSQPQHF
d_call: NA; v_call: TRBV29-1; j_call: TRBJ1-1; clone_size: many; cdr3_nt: TGCAGCGTTGGCCCGAGTAGGGGCACTGAAGCTTTCTTT; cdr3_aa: CSVGPSRGTEAFF
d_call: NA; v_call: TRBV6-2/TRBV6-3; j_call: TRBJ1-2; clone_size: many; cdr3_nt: TGTGCCAGCACGACGGGTTGGTATGGCTACACCTTC; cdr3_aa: CASTTGWYGYTF
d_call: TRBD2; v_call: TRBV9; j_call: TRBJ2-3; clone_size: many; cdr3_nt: TGTGCCAGCAGCTCCGGACTAGCGGGAGTGGCAGATACGCAGTATTTT; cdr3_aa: CASSSGLAGVADTQYF
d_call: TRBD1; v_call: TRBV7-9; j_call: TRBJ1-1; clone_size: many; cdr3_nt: TGTGCCAGCAGCACTGGACAGGGGCAAACTGAAGCTTTCTTT; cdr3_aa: CASSTGQGQTEAFF
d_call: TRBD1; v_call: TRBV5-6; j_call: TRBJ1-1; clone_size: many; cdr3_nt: TGTGCCGGGGGACAGGGGGCAGGTACTGAAGCTTTCTTT; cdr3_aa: CAGGQGAGTEAFF
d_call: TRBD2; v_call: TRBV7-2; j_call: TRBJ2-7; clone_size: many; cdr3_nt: TGTGCCAGCAGCTCAGGGACTAGCGGATACGAGCAGTACTTC; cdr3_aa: CASSSGTSGYEQYF
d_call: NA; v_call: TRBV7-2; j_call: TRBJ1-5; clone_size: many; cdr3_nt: TGTGCCAGCAGCCCTGGAACAGGTTCGGAGCCCCAGCATTTT; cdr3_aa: CASSPGTGSEPQHF
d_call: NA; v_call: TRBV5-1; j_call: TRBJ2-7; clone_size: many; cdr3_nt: TGCGCCAGCAGCTTTCGTTCCGAGCAGTACTTC; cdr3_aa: CASSFRSEQYF
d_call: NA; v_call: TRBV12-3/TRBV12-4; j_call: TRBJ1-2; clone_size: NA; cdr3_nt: TGTGCCAGCAGTCCATCTCTGGTCCCGGCCTATGGCTACACCTTC; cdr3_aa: CASSPSLVPAYGYTF
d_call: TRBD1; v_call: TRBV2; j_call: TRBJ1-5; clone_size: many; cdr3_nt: TGTGCCAGCAGTGAACAGCCCCGGACAGGGGGAAATCAGCCCCAGCATTTT; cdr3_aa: CASSEQPRTGGNQPQHF
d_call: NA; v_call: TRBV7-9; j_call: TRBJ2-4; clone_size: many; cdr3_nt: TGTGCCAGCAGCCCTGGGGACGGCCTGGACATTCAGTACTTC; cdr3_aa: CASSPGDGLDIQYF
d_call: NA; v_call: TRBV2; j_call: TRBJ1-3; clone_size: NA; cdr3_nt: TGTGCCAGCAGCAACGGGCTCTCTGGAAACACCTTATATTTT; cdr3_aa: CASSNGLSGNTLYF